What follows is one TCR beta chain and its context. There is no known antigen for this receptor. Qualities for individual bases were not recorded, and no much larger clone is one base off. Ophthalmopathy patients had moderately to severely active disease, Clinical Activity Score of at least 3, NOSPECS grade of at least 4, and disease duration under 3 months. Anyone with other autoimmune diseases, uncontrolled infections, pregnancy or lactation was excluded from the study. Diagnosis was based on clinical symptoms, serum thyroxine, TRAb, thyroid ultrasound and orbital computed tomography. Ficoll-Paque density gradient centrifugation was used to isolate PBMCs from about 10 ml of fresh peripheral blood. Total RNA was extracted with Trizol reagent and quality-checked on an Agilent 2100 Bioanalyzer. For repertoire sequencing, the TCR beta CDR3 regions were amplified from RNA transcripts. HTBI primers and the Qiagen OneStep RT-PCR kit were used in a first-round RT-PCR, which was followed by a second-round multiplex PCR, size selection and purification. Libraries were sequenced on an Illumina HiSeq2000 using paired-end 100 bp reads. In the authors' own workflow: Reads were processed with SOAPnuke, discarding reads with adapters, uncalled bases, mean Phred below 15, or no exact constant-primer or identifier match. High-quality paired reads were merged with COPE v1.2.5. Clonotypes were defined as unique nucleotide sequences and were aligned to IMGT TRB V, D and J references using MiTCR v1.1. The analysis was limited to V-J combinations with a frequency above 0.0001, which together covered approximately 99% of repertoires. A TCR clonal expansion and chaos score per V-J combination was defined as the ratio of F50 clonal expansion to chaos observed in the TCRdist matrix. Welch's t-statistics and random forest were used to narrow the features down to 10 to 15 V-J combinations, which were then fed into a naive Bayes classifier. The similarity between thyroid and blood repertoires was quantified using the Morisita-Horn index. TCRdb reworked the public reads: Q25 trimming with fastp, MiXCR clone assembly, productive beta chains retained. Records with the same CDR3 protein are collapsed into one entry carrying the most frequent genes and DNA. The V and J calls, along with clone size, are taken from TCRdb and not from the paper's own processing. The sample has 200,000 to 300,000 distinct CDR3 sequences on record, around 42% of them singletons. The ten biggest clones cover 40% to 55% of the sample.

This sample was taken from a study of Graves' ophthalmopathy and Graves' hyperthyroidism (dated by TCRdb to the late 2010s). About the investigation overall: Peripheral blood was collected at initial diagnosis, prior to any treatment. The study used TCR beta repertoire signatures to distinguish Graves' ophthalmopathy from Graves' hyperthyroidism and to predict progression to ophthalmopathy. In total, approximately 130 blood samples were TCR-sequenced: fewer than 50 ophthalmopathy, approximately 80 hyperthyroidism and around 17 hyperthyroidism-to-ophthalmopathy patients. To explore V-J signatures distinguishing ophthalmopathy from hyperthyroidism, a discovery set of about a hundred patients (fewer than 45 ophthalmopathy, 55 to 60 stable hyperthyroidism) was enrolled. An independent validation cohort comprised 18 hyperthyroidism patients and some 16 patients who later progressed from hyperthyroidism to ophthalmopathy. In roughly 6 hyperthyroidism patients, the T-cell repertoires found in thyroid tissue were compared with those found in blood. After sampling, hyperthyroidism patients received methimazole starting at 30 mg daily, and ophthalmopathy patients received high-dose intravenous methylprednisolone.

General study outcomes and caveats: No statistical method was used to set the sample size in advance, and the investigators knew which group each participant was assigned to. Most expanded thyroid clonotypes with frequency above 0.001 were also detected in blood, suggesting blood repertoires may reflect the thyroid immune response. Ophthalmopathy was separated from stable hyperthyroidism by the 13-signature model with about 88% sensitivity and about 81% specificity in cross-validation and with 80%/75% in the test set. In validation, the model predicted ophthalmopathy progression with 70.59% sensitivity and 72.22% specificity; fewer than 15 predicted patients were CT-confirmed with GO in a median of about 6.2 months.

Via the germline V gene, CDR1 is SNHLY and CDR2 FYNNEI. Its CDR3 holds 14 amino acids, cysteine through phenylalanine. Solely the CDR3 DNA is kept, with 42 bases framed from the first base. V ends up 6 bases short and J 8 bases short, with an unmatched junction base count of 9. The sequence was obtained from an adult man with Graves' ophthalmopathy. The V gene is TRBV2 and the J gene is TRBJ1-5; TRBD1 lines up with 8 middle nucleotides. Sample: peripheral blood. CDR3 loop: CASSRGQVEEPQHF. The DNA sequence follows: TGTGCCAGCAGCAGGGGACAGGTCGAGGAGCCCCAGCATTTT.